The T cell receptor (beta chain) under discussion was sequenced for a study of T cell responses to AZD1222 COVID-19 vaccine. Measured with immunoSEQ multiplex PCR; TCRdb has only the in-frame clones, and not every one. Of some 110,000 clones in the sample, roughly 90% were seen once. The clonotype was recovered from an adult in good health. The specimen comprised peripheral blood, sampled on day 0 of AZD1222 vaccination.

In DNA, the CDR3 is TGTGCCAGTGGGGACAGGGCATCTGGAAACACCATATATTTT. Translating gives CASGDRASGNTIYF. V usage is TRBV19 and J usage is TRBJ1-3; 9 bases line up with TRBD1. Unmatched junction bases numbered 3, after V lost 8 bases and J lost 1 base. This CDR3 has 14 residues. Per the germline V gene, CDR1 is LNHDA and CDR2 is SQIVND (reference sequence).